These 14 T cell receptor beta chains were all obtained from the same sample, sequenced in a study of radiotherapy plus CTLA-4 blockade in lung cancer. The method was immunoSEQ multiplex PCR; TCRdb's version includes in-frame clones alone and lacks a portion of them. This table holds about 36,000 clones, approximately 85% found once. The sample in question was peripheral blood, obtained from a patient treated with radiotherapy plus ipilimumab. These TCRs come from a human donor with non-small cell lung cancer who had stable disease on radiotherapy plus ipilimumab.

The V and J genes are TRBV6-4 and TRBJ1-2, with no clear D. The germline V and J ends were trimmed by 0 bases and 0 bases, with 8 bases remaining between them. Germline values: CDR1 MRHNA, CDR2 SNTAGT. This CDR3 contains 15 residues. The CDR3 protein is CASSDSARTNYGYTF. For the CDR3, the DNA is TGTGCCAGCAGTGACTCGGCCAGAACTAACTATGGCTACACCTTC.

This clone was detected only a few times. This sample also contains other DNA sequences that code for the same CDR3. CDR3 in amino acids: CASSWDLQETQYF. The CDR3, as DNA: TGCGCCAGCAGCTGGGACTTGCAAGAGACCCAGTACTTC. The V call is TRBV5-1, the J call TRBJ2-5; tentatively, D is TRBD2 (6 bases). Between the trimmed V and J ends, which lost 3 bases and 2 bases, there was a span of 8 bases. The CDR3 covers 13 residues. Looked up from germline, CDR1 is SGHRS and CDR2 is YFSETQ.

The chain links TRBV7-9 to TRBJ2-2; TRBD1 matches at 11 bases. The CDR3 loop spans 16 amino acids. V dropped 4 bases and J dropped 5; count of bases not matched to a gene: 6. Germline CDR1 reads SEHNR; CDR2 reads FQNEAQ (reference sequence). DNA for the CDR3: TGTGCCAGCAGCTCAGGAGGGACAGGGGGAACCGGGGAGCTGTTTTTT. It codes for CASSSGGTGGTGELFF. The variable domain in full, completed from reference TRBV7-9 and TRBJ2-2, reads DTGVSQNPRHKITKRGQNVTFRCDPISEHNRLYWYRQTLGQGPEFLTYFQNEAQLEKSRLLSDRFSAERPKGSFSTLEIQRTEQGDSAMYLCASSSGGTGGTGELFFGEGSRLTVL.

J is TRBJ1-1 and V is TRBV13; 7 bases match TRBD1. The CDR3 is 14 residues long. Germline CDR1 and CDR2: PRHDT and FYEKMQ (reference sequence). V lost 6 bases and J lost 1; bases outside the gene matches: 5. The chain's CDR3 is CASREGGANTEAFF. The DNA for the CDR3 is TGTGCCAGCAGGGAAGGGGGCGCGAACACTGAAGCTTTCTTT. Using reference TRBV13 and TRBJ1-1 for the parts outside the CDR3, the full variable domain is AAGVIQSPRHLIKEKRETATLKCYPIPRHDTVYWYQQGPGQDPQFLISFYEKMQSDKGSIPDRFSAQQFSDYHSELNMSSLELGDSALYFCASREGGANTEAFFGQGTRLTVV.

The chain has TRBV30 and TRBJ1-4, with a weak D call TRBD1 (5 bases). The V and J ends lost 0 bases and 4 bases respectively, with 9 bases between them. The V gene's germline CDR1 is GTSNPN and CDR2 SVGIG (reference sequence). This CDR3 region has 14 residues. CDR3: CAWSVQGINEKLFF. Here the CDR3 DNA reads TGTGCCTGGAGTGTTCAGGGTATTAATGAAAAACTGTTTTTT.

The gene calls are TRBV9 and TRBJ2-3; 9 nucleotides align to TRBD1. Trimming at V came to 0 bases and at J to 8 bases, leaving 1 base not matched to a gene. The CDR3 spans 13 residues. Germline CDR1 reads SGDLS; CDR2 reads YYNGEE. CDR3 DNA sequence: TGTGCCAGCAGCGTAGAGGGACAGGGTACGCAGTATTTT. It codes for CASSVEGQGTQYF.

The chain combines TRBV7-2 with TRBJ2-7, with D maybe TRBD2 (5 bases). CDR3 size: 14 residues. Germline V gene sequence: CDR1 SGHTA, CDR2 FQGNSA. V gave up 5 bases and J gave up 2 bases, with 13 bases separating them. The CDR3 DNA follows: TGTGCCAGCAGCCCTATAAGCGGACCCTACGAGCAGTACTTC. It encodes CASSPISGPYEQYF.

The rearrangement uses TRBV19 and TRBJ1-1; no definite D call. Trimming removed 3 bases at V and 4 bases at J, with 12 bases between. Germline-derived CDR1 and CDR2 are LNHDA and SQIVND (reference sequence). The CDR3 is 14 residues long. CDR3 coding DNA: TGTGCCAGTAGTATCGGCCCGGGGATCACTGAAGCTTTCTTT. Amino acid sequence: CASSIGPGITEAFF.

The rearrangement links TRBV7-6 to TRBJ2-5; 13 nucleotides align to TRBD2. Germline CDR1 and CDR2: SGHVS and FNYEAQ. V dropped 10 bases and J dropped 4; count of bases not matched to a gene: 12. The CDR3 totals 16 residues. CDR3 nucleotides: TGTGCCACCACGGGACTAGCGGGGCCGAGTGTAGAGACCCAGTACTTC. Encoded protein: CATTGLAGPSVETQYF.

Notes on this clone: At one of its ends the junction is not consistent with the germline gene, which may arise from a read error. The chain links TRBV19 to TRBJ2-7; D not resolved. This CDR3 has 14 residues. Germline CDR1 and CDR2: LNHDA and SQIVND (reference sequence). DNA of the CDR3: TGTGCCAGTAGTATCCTGGGTACGAGCTACGAGCGGTACTTC. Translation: CASSILGTSYERYF.

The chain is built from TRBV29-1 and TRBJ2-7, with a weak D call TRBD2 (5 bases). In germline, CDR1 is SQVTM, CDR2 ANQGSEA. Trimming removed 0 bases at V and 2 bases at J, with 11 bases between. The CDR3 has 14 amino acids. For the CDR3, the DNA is TGCAGCGTTGAAGACCGGACGGGGACCTACGAGCAGTACTTC. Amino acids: CSVEDRTGTYEQYF.

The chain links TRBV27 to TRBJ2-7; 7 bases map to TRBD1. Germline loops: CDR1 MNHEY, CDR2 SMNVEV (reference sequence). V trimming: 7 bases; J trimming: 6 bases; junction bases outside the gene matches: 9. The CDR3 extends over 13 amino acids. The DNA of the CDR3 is TGTGCCAGCAATCCGACAGGGCCGGGCGAGCAGTACTTC. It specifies CASNPTGPGEQYF.

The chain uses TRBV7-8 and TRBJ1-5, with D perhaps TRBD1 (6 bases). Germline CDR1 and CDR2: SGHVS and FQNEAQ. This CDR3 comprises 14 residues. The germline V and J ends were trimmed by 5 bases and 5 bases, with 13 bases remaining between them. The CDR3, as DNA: TGTGCCAGCAGCCCGAAAAACAGGGATCAGCCCCAGCATTTT. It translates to CASSPKNRDQPQHF.

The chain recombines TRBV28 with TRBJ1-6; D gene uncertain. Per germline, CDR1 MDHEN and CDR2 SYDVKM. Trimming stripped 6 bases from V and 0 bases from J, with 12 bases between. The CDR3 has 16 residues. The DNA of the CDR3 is TGTGCCAGCAGCCCCTTGGTGAGCTCCTATAATTCACCCCTCCACTTT. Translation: CASSPLVSSYNSPLHF.